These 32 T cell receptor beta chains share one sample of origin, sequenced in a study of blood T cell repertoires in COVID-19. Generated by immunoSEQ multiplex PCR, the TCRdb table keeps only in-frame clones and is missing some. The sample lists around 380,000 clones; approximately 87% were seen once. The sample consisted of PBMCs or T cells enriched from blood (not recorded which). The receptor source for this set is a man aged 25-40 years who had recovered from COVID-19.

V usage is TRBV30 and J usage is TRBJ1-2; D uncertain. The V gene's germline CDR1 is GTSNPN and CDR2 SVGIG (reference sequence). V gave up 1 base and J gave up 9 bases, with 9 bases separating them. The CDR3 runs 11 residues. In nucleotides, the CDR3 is TGTGCCTGGAGTGGGGAGTTGCGCTACACCTTC. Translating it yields CAWSGELRYTF.

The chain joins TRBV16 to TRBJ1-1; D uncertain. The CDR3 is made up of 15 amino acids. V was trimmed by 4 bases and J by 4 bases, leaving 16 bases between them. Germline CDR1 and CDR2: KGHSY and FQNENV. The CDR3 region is CASSLSVRHGTEAFF. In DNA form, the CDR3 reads TGTGCCAGCAGCCTCTCCGTCAGGCATGGCACTGAAGCTTTCTTT. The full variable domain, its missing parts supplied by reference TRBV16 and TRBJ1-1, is GEEVAQTPKHLVRGEGQKAKLYCAPIKGHSYVFWYQQVLKNEFKFLISFQNENVFDETGMPKERFSAKCLPNSPCSLEIQATKLEDSAVYFCASSLSVRHGTEAFFGQGTRLTVV.

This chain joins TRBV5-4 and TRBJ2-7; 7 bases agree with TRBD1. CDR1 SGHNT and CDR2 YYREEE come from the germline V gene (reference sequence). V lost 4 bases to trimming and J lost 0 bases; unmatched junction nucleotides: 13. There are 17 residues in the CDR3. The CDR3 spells CASSRSTGAPSSYEQYF. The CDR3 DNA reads TGTGCCAGCAGCAGATCCACAGGGGCCCCTAGCTCCTACGAGCAGTACTTC.

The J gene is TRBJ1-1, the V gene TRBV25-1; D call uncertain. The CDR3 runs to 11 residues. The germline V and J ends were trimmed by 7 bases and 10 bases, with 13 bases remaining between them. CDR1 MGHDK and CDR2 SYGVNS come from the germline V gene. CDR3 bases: TGTGCCAGCACAGGCGCGCTCGGAGCTTTCTTT. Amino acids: CASTGALGAFF.

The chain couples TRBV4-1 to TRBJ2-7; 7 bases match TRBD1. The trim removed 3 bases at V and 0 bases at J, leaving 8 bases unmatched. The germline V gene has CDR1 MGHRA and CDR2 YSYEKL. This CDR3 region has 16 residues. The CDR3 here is CASSQQTGITSYEQYF. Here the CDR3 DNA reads TGCGCCAGCAGCCAGCAGACAGGGATAACCTCCTACGAGCAGTACTTC.

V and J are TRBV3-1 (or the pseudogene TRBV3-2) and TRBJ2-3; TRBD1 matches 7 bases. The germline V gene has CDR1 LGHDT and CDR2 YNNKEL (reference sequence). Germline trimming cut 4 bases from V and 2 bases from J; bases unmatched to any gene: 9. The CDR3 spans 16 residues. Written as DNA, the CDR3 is TGTGCCAGCAGCCGGGGGACAGTTAGCCCCACAGATACGCAGTATTTT. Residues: CASSRGTVSPTDTQYF.

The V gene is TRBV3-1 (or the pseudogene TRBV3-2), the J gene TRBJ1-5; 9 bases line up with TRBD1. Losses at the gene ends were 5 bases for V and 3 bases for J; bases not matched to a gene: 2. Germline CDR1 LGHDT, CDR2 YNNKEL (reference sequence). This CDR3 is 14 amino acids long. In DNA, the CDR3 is TGTGCCAGCAGCACAGGGGGCGTCAATCAGCCCCAGCATTTT. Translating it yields CASSTGGVNQPQHF.

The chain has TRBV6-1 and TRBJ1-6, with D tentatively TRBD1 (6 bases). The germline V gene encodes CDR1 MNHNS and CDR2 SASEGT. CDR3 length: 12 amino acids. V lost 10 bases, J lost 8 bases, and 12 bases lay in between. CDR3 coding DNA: TGTGCCACTAACGGGGGGCATTCACCCCTCCACTTT. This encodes CATNGGHSPLHF.

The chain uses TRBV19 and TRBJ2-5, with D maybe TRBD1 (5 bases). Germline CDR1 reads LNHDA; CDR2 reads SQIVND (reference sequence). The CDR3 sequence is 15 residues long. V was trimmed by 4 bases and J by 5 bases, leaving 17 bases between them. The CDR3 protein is CASSRTTVQRETQYF. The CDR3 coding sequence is TGTGCCAGTAGTAGAACGACAGTCCAAAGGGAGACCCAGTACTTC.

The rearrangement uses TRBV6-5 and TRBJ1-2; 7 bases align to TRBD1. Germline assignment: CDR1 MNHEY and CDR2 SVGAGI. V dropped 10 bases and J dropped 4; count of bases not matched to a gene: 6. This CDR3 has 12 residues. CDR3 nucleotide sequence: TGTGCCACCAGGGGGGGTGTCTATGGCTACACCTTC. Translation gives CATRGGVYGYTF.

As DNA, the CDR3 is TGTGCCATCGGGGCTAGCGGGAGGAACACCGGGGAGCTGTTTTTT. It encodes CAIGASGRNTGELFF. The rearrangement uses TRBV10-3 and TRBJ2-2; TRBD2 matches at 10 bases. Germline V CDR1 and CDR2: ENHRY, SYGVKD. Trimming at V came to 8 bases and at J to 1 base, leaving 4 bases not matched to a gene. CDR3 size: 15 residues.

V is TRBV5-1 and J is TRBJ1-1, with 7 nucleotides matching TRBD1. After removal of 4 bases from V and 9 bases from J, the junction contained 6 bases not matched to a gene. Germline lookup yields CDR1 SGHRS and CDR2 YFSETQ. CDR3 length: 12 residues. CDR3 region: CASSQQGKQAFF. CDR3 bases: TGCGCCAGCAGCCAACAGGGGAAGCAAGCTTTCTTT.

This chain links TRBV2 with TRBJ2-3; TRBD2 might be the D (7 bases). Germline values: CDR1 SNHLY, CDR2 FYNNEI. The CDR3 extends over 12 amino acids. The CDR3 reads CGSRGARDTQYF. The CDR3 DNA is TGTGGCAGTCGGGGGGCAAGAGATACGCAGTATTTT.

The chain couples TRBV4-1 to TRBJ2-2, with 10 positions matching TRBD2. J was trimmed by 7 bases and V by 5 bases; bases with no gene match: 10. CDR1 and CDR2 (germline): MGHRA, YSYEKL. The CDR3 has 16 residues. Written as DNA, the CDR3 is TGCGCCAGCAGCATTAGCGGGGGGCTCCAGGGCGGGGAGCTGTTTTTT. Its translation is CASSISGGLQGGELFF.

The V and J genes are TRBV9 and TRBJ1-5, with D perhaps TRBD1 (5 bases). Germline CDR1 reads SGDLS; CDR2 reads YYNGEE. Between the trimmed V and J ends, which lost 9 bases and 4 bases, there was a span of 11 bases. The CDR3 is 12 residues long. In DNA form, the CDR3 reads TGTGCCATTAACTCAGGGAATCAGCCCCAGCATTTT. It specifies CAINSGNQPQHF.

The CDR3 sequence: CASSLDSRGNNYGYTF. The CDR3 bases are TGTGCCAGCAGCTTGGATAGCAGGGGGAATAACTATGGCTACACCTTC. The V call is TRBV5-6, the J call TRBJ1-2; 7 nucleotides agree with TRBD1. This CDR3 has 16 amino acids. Germline V gene data show CDR1 as SGHDT and CDR2 as YYEEEE. J gave up 1 base and V 0 bases, and 6 bases lay outside the gene matches.

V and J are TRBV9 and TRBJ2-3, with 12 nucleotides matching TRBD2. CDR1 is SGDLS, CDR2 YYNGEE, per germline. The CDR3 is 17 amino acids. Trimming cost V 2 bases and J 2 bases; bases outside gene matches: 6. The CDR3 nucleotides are TGTGCCAGCAGCGTTGGCGGACTAGCGGGACTCACAGATACGCAGTATTTT. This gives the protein CASSVGGLAGLTDTQYF.

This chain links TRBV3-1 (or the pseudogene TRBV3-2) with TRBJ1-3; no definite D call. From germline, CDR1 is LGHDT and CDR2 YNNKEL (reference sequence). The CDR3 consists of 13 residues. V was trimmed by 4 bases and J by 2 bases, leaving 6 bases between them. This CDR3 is CASSPQAGNTIYF. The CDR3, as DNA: TGTGCCAGCAGCCCCCAGGCTGGAAACACCATATATTTT.

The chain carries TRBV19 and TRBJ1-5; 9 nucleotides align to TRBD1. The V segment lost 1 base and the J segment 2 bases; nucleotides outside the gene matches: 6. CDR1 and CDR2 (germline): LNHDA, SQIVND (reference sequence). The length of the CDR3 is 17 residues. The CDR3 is CASSIAWGQGGNQPQHF. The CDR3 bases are TGTGCCAGTAGTATAGCGTGGGGACAGGGTGGCAATCAGCCCCAGCATTTT. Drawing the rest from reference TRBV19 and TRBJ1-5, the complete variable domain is DGGITQSPKYLFRKEGQNVTLSCEQNLNHDAMYWYRQDPGQGLRLIYYSQIVNDFQKGDIAEGYSVSREKKESFPLTVTSAQKNPTAFYLCASSIAWGQGGNQPQHFGDGTRLSIL.

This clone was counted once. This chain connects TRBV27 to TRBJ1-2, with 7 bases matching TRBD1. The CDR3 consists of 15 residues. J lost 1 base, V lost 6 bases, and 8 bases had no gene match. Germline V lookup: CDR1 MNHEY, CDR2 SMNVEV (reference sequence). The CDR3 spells CASSYGQVDNYGYTF. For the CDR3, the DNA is TGTGCCAGCAGCTACGGACAGGTTGATAACTATGGCTACACCTTC.

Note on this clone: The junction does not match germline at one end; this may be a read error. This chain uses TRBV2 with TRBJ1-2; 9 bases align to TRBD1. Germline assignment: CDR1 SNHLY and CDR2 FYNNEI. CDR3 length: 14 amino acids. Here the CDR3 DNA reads TGTGCCAGCAGCGAAGGACAGGGGCGCTATGGCTACACCTTC. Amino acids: CASSEGQGRYGYTF. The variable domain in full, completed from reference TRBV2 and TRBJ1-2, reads EPEVTQTPSHQVTQMGQEVILRCVPISNHLYFYWYRQILGQKVEFLVSFYNNEISEKSEIFDDQFSVERPDGSNFTLKIRSTKLEDSAMYFCASSEGQGRYGYTFGSGTRLTVV.

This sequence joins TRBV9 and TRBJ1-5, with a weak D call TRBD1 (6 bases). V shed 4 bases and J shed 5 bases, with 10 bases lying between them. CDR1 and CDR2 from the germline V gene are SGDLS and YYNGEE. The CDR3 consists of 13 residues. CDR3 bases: TGTGCCAGCAGCTTACAGGGATATCAGCCCCAGCATTTT. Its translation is CASSLQGYQPQHF.

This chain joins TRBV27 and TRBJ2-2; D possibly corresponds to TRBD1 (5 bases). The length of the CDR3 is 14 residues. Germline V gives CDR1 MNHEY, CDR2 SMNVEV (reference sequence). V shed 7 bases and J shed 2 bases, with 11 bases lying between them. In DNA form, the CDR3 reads TGTGCCAGCAAACGTACAGGAAACACCGGGGAGCTGTTTTTT. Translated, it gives CASKRTGNTGELFF.

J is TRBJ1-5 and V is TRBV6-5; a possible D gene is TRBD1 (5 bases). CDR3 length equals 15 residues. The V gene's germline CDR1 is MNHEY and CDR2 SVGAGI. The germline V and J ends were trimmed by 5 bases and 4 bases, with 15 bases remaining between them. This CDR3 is CASSLRRGMNQPQHF. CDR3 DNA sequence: TGTGCCAGCAGTCTTAGACGGGGGATGAATCAGCCCCAGCATTTT.

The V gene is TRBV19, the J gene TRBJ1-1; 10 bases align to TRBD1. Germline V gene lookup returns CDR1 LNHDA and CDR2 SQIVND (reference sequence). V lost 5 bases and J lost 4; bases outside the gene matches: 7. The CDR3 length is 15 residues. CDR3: CASSVTGTGATEAFF. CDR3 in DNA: TGTGCCAGTAGTGTGACCGGGACAGGGGCCACTGAAGCTTTCTTT.

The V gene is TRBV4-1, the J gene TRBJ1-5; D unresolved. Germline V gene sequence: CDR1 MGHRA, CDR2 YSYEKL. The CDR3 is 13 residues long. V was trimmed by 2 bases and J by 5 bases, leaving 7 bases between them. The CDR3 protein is CASSQSGDQPQHF. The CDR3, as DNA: TGCGCCAGCAGCCAATCAGGTGATCAGCCCCAGCATTTT.

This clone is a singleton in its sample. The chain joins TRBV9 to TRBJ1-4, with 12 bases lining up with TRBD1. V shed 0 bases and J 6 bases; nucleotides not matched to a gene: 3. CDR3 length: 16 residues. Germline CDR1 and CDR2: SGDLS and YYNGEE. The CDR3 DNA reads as TGTGCCAGCAGCGTAGGGGACAGGGGGCTGGATGAAAAACTGTTTTTT. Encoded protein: CASSVGDRGLDEKLFF.

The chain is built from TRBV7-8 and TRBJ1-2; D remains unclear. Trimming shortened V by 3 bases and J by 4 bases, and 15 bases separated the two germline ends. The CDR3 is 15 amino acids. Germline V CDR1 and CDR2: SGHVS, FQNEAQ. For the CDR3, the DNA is TGTGCCAGCAGCTTGCGTACAGCGGACTTCTATGGCTACACCTTC. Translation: CASSLRTADFYGYTF.

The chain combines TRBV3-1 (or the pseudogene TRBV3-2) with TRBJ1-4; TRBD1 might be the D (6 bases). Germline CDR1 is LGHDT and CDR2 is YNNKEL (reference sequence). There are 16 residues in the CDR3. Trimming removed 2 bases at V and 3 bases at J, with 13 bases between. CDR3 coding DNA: TGTGCCAGCAGCCAAAGGGGGAGCGGGGCTAATGAAAAACTGTTTTTT. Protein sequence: CASSQRGSGANEKLFF.

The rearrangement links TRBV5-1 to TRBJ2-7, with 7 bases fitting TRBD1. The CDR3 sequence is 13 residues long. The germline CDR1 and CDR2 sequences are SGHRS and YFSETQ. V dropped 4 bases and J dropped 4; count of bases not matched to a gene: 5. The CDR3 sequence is CASSPGQVYEQYF. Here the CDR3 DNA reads TGCGCCAGCAGCCCTGGACAGGTTTACGAGCAGTACTTC.

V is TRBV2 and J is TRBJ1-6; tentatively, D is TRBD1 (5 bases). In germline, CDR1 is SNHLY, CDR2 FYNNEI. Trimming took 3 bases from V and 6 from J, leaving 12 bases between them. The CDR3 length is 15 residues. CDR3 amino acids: CASSDSGRGNSPLHF. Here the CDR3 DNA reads TGTGCCAGCAGTGATTCGGGGCGGGGTAATTCACCCCTCCACTTT.

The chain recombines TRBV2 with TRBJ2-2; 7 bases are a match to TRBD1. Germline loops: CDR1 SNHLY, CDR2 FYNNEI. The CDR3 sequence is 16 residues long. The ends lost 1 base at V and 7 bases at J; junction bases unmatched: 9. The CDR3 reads CASSEGQGGSIGELFF. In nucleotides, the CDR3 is TGTGCCAGCAGTGAAGGACAGGGTGGGAGTATCGGGGAGCTGTTTTTT.